The rows below give T cell receptor beta chains drawn from one sample of a study of cytomegalovirus exposure and HLA in healthy donors. Measured with immunoSEQ multiplex PCR; TCRdb has only the in-frame clones, and not every one. The data hold 200,000 to 250,000 clones, with 70% to 85% observed a single time. Source material: PBMCs. These receptors were obtained from a woman aged 55-70 years in good health and CMV-seropositive. CDR3s include the opening cysteine and the closing phenylalanine or tryptophan. D genes are given only for firm matches. A clone size is listed for some rows: how often the clone was seen (once, few, many), or a class if it is expanded.

size	D	V	J	DNA	CDR3
once	NA	TRBV18	TRBJ2-7	TGTGCCAGCTCACCACCGACCAGGGGCTACGAGCAGTACTTC	CASSPPTRGYEQYF
NA	TRBD2	TRBV7-9	TRBJ2-3	TGTGCCAGCAGCTTCGGACTAGCGGACACAGATACGCAGTATTTT	CASSFGLADTDTQYF
NA	TRBD2	TRBV18	TRBJ2-7	TGTGCCAGCTCACCAGGACTAGCGGGAGACTACGAGCAGTACTTC	CASSPGLAGDYEQYF
NA	NA	TRBV6-5	TRBJ2-7	TGTGCCAGCCGGACGCACAGGTTCTACGAGCAGTACTTC	CASRTHRFYEQYF
NA	NA	TRBV7-8	TRBJ2-5	TGTGCCAGCAGCTTAGCTTATCTTCCCCCGGGGACCCAGTACTTC	CASSLAYLPPGTQYF
NA	NA	TRBV7-2	TRBJ1-1	TGTGCCAGCAGCCCCACCGTCGGGCAGGGGAACACTGAAGCTTTCTTT	CASSPTVGQGNTEAFF
NA	TRBD1	TRBV7-2	TRBJ1-1	TGTGCCAGCAGCCCTAAAGCCCTGGCAGGGGGCACTGAAGCTTTCTTT	CASSPKALAGGTEAFF
NA	NA	TRBV7-2	TRBJ1-4	TGTGCCAGCAGCTTTGACGGACTGAATGAAAAACTGTTTTTT	CASSFDGLNEKLFF
once	TRBD1	TRBV9	TRBJ1-2	TGTGCCAGCAGCGTAGATGGGACAGGCTATGGCTACACCTTC	CASSVDGTGYGYTF
NA	TRBD1	TRBV28	TRBJ1-2	TGTGCCAGCAGTGACAGGGGCCGAATCTACACCTTC	CASSDRGRIYTF
NA	NA	TRBV5-1	TRBJ2-5	TGCGCCAGCAGCCCTGGACTACCTCAAGAGACCCAGTACTTC	CASSPGLPQETQYF
NA	TRBD2	TRBV25-1	TRBJ2-5	TGTGCCAGCAGTGAGGTACTAGCGAAAGAGACCCAGTACTTC	CASSEVLAKETQYF
once	TRBD2	TRBV18	TRBJ2-1	TGTGCCAGCTCACCACCCTCGGGGGGTGAGCAGTTCTTC	CASSPPSGGEQFF
NA	TRBD1	TRBV2	TRBJ1-6	TGTGCCAGCAGGGGGACAGGGAAGGGTTCACCCCTCCACTTT	CASRGTGKGSPLHF
NA	NA	TRBV27	TRBJ1-4	TGTGCCAGCAGTTTATGGCAGGGAGGTGAAAAACTGTTTTTT	CASSLWQGGEKLFF
NA	TRBD1	TRBV7-2	TRBJ2-3	TGTGCCAGCAGCTTAGGGGGACCGACAGGGGCCCAGGATACGCAGTATTTT	CASSLGGPTGAQDTQYF
NA	NA	TRBV19	TRBJ2-1	TGTGCCAGTACCAGGGATTATGAGCAGTTCTTC	CASTRDYEQFF
once	NA	TRBV6-5	TRBJ1-2	TGTGCCAGCAGTACCCCGGACACTAACAACTATGGCTACACCTTC	CASSTPDTNNYGYTF
NA	NA	TRBV7-2	TRBJ2-3	TGTGCCAGCACCACCGGGACACACACAGATACGCAGTATTTT	CASTTGTHTDTQYF
NA	TRBD1	TRBV25-1	TRBJ1-2	TGTGCCAGCAGTGGGACAGGGGAGAGGGGCTACACCTTC	CASSGTGERGYTF
NA	NA	TRBV11-2	TRBJ2-1	TGTGCCAGCAGCGCCAGACAGAGCTCCTACAATGAGCAGTTCTTC	CASSARQSSYNEQFF
NA	TRBD1	TRBV7-2	TRBJ1-2	TGTGCCAGCAGCTCCCAGGGGGCGGAGGGCTACACCTTC	CASSSQGAEGYTF
NA	NA	TRBV21-1	TRBJ2-7	TGTGCCAGCAGTTCGAACAGAGACCAGTACGAGCAGTACTTC	CASSSNRDQYEQYF
NA	NA	TRBV5-1	TRBJ2-1	TGCGCCAGCAGTCAAGGGACTTCCTACTCCTACAATGAGCAGTTCTTC	CASSQGTSYSYNEQFF
NA	NA	TRBV5-4	TRBJ2-3	TGTGCCAGCAGCTTGGGGTCACTACTAAGCACAGATACGCAGTATTTT	CASSLGSLLSTDTQYF
NA	TRBD1	TRBV5-1	TRBJ2-2	TGCGCCAGCAGCACTGGACAGGCCGGGGAGCTGTTTTTT	CASSTGQAGELFF
NA	NA	TRBV7-2	TRBJ2-7	TGTGCCAGCAGCCCCGCCCCCATAAGCGGTCCCCAGGACGAGCAGTACTTC	CASSPAPISGPQDEQYF
once	TRBD1	TRBV11-2	TRBJ1-2	TGTGCCAGCAGCTTGGGACAGGGAGGGGGCTACACCTTC	CASSLGQGGGYTF
few	NA	TRBV7-8	TRBJ2-7	TGTGCCAGCAACTCAAAGCAGGCCTACGAGCAGTACTTC	CASNSKQAYEQYF
NA	NA	TRBV5-1	TRBJ1-1	TGCGCCAGCAGCTTGAACAGTCAGAACACTGAAGCTTTCTTT	CASSLNSQNTEAFF
once	TRBD2	TRBV2	TRBJ2-2	TGTGCCAGCAGTGATGGGGGGGGGAACACCGGGGAGCTGTTTTTT	CASSDGGGNTGELFF
NA	NA	TRBV29-1	TRBJ1-1	TGCAGCGTTGTTACTGTGATGAACACTGAAGCTTTCTTT	CSVVTVMNTEAFF
NA	TRBD2	TRBV7-9	TRBJ2-3	TGTGCCAGCAAACGGGGAAATCGCGGGGGGGCCATGACAGATACGCAGTATTTT	CASKRGNRGGAMTDTQYF
NA	NA	TRBV9	TRBJ2-3	TGTGCCAGCAGCGTAGAATCCCGGACAGATACGCAGTATTTT	CASSVESRTDTQYF
NA	TRBD1	TRBV6-5	TRBJ2-7	TGTGCCAGCAGTTACTCGTCAGGACAGGGGCCCTACGAGCAGTACTTC	CASSYSSGQGPYEQYF
few	NA	TRBV10-3	TRBJ1-1	TGTGCCATCAGTGAGTCGCCAGCTAGGAACACTGAAGCTTTCTTT	CAISESPARNTEAFF
NA	TRBD1	TRBV11-2	TRBJ1-4	TGTGCCAGCAGCTTTGAGCCAGGGGGCCTCAGTGAAAAACTGTTTTTT	CASSFEPGGLSEKLFF
once	NA	TRBV13	TRBJ1-5	TGTGCCAGCAGCTTAGGACAGGGTAGAGACCAGCCCCAGCATTTT	CASSLGQGRDQPQHF
NA	NA	TRBV28	TRBJ2-2	TGTGCCAGCAGTTTCACAGGGAGGGGGACCGGGGAGCTGTTTTTT	CASSFTGRGTGELFF